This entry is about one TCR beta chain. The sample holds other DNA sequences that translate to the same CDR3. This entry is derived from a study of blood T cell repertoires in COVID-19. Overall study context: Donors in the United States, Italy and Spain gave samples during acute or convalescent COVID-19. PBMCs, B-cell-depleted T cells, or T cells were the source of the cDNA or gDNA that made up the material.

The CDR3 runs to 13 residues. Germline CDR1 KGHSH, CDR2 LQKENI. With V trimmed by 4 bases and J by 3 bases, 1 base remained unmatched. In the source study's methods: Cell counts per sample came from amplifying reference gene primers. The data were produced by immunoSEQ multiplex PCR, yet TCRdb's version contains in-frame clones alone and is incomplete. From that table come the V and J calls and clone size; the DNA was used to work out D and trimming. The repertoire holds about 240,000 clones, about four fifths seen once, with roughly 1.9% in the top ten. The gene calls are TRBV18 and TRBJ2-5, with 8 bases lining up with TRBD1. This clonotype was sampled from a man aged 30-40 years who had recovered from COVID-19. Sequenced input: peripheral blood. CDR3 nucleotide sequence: TGTGCCAGCTCACGGGGACAGGAAGAGACCCAGTACTTC. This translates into CASSRGQEETQYF.